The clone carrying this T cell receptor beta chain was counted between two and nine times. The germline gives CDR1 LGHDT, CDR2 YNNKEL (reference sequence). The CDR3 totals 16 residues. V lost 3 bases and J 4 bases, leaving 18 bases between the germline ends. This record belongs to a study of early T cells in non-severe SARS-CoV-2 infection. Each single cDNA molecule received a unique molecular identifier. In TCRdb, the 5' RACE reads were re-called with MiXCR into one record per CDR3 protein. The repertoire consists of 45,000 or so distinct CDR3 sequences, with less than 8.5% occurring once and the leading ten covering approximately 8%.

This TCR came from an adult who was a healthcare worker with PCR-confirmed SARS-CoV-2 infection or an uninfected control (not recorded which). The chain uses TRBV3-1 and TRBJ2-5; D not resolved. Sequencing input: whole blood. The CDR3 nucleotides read TGTGCCAGCAGCCAGAGCTCCAAGGGCAGTTTAGAGACCCAGTACTTC. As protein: CASSQSSKGSLETQYF.